The entry below describes one TCR beta chain. The target antigen is unknown. This sample stems from a study of vaccination and CD4 T cells after COVID-19. Study summary: Convalescent patients gave post-COVID blood a median about 95 days post-diagnosis, range 35 to 161. Overlapping SARS-CoV-2, HCoV-NL63, HCoV-OC43 and HCoV-229E spike peptides stimulated the cells.

CDR1 SEHNR and CDR2 FQNEAQ come from the germline V gene (reference sequence). V gave up 8 bases and J gave up 5 bases; unmatched junction bases: 9. The CDR3 covers 14 residues. Oncomine TCR Beta short-read sequencing was applied to DNA from cultured CD4+ T cells. TCRdb analysed the PCR reads with MiXCR anew, one entry per CDR3 protein. The sample gives some 14,000 distinct CDR3 sequences, 34% of which show up once; approximately 40% is in the top ten. Treatment noted: approximately nine-day PBMC culture with coronavirus spike peptide pools or control peptides (ViraFEST assay). The specimen was cultured CD4+ T cells from blood. V usage is TRBV7-9 and J usage is TRBJ2-1; 7 positions agree with TRBD1. This TCR derives from a human donor with COVID-19. Here the CDR3 reads CASSKWTGHNEQFF. CDR3 sequence (DNA): TGTGCCAGCTCCAAATGGACAGGACACAATGAGCAGTTCTTC.